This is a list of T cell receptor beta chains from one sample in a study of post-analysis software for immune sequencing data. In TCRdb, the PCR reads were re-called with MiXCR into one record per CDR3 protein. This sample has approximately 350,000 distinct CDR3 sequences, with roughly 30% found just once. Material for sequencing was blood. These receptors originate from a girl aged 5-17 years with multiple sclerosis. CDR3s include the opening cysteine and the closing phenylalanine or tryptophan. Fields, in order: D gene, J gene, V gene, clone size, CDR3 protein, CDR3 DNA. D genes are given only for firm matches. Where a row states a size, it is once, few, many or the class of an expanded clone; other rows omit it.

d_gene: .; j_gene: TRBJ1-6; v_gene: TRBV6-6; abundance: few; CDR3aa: CASSYRGYNSPLHF; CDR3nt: TGTGCCAGCAGTTACAGGGGCTATAATTCACCCCTCCACTTT
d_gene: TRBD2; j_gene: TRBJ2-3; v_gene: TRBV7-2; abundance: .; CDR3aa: CASSSLAGASTDTQYF; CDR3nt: TGTGCCAGCAGCTCACTAGCGGGGGCCAGCACAGATACGCAGTATTTT
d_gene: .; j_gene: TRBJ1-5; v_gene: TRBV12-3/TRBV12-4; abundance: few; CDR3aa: CASSPGGASNQPQHF; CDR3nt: TGTGCCAGCAGCCCCGGGGGGGCAAGCAATCAGCCCCAGCATTTT
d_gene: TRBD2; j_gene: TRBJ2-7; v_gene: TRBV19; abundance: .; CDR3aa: CASRSRTSGSYEQYF; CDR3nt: TGTGCCAGTAGATCAAGAACTAGCGGTTCCTACGAGCAGTACTTC
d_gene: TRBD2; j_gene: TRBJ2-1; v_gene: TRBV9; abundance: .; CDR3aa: CASSVTAGGGGSYNEQFF; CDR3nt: TGTGCCAGCAGCGTCACAGCGGGGGGCGGTGGGTCCTACAATGAGCAGTTCTTC
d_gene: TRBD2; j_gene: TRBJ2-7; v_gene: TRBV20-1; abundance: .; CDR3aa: CSASGTSSYEQYF; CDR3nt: TGCAGTGCAAGCGGGACTAGCTCCTACGAGCAGTACTTC
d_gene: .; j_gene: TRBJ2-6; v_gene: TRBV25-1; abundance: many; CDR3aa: CASSEPGTGANVLTF; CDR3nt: TGTGCCAGCAGTGAACCGGGAACAGGGGCCAACGTCCTGACTTTC
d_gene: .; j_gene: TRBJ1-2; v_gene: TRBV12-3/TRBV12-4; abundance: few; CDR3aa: CASIGTGDFYGYTF; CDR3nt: TGTGCCAGCATAGGCACAGGAGACTTCTATGGCTACACCTTC
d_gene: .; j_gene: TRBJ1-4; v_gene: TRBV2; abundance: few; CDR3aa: CASKSQGSWGNEKLFF; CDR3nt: TGTGCCAGCAAATCCCAGGGATCGTGGGGTAATGAAAAACTGTTTTTT
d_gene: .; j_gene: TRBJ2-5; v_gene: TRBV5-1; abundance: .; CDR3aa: CASRTRMGRGTDWKETQYF; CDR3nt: TGCGCCAGCAGAACAAGAATGGGACGGGGTACGGACTGGAAAGAGACCCAGTACTTC
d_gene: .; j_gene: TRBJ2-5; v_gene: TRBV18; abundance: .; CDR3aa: CASSSRVAMFQETQYF; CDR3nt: TGTGCCAGCTCATCCAGGGTGGCAATGTTCCAAGAGACCCAGTACTTC
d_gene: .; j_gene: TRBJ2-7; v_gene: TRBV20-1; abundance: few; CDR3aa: CSAIRTGDLPYEQYF; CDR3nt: TGCAGTGCTATAAGGACCGGGGACCTCCCCTACGAGCAGTACTTC